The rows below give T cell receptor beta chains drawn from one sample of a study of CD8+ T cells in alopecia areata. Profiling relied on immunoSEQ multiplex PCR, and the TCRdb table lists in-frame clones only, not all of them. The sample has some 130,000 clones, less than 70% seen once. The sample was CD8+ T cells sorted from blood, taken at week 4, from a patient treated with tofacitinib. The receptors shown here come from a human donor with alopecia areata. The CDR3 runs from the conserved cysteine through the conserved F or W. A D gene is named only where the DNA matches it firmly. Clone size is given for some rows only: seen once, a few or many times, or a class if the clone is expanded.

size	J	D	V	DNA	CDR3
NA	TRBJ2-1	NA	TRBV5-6	TGTGCCAGCAGCTTGGTGCTTTTGAATGAGCAGTTCTTC	CASSLVLLNEQFF
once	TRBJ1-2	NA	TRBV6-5	TGTGCCAGCAGTTACTCGACCACAAGGTCCTATGATGGCTACACCTTC	CASSYSTTRSYDGYTF
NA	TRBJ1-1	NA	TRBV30	TGTGCCTGGAGTGTGGCCGTGAGTCTAGAAGCTTTCTTT	CAWSVAVSLEAFF
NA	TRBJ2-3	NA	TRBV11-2	TGTGCCAGCAGCCAATGGGACACCGGCACAGATACGCAGTATTTT	CASSQWDTGTDTQYF
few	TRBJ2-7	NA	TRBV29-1	TGCAGCGTTGAATTGGAGGGGTACGAGCAGTACTTC	CSVELEGYEQYF
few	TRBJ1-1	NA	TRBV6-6	TGTGCCAGCACCGAGCGCGGTATGAACACTGAAGCTTTCTTT	CASTERGMNTEAFF
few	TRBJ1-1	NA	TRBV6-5	TGTGCCAGCAGTCCCTCCGGCGGGAACACTGAAGCTTTCTTT	CASSPSGGNTEAFF
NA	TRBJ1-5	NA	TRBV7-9	TGTGCCAGCAGCCAACTAGGTGGGCCCCAGCATTTT	CASSQLGGPQHF
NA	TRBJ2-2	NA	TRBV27	TGTGCCAGCAGTTTTACGAGGACCGGGGAGCTGTTTTTT	CASSFTRTGELFF
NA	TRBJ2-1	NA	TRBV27	TGTGCCAGCAGTTTAAATCGGGGTTGGGAGCAGTTCTTC	CASSLNRGWEQFF
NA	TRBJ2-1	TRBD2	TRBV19	TGTGCCAGTAGTATAACTAGCGAAAACAATGAGCAGTTCTTC	CASSITSENNEQFF
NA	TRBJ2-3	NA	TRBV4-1	TGCGCCAGCAGCCTTAAAGCGCCTAGCACAGATACGCAGTATTTT	CASSLKAPSTDTQYF
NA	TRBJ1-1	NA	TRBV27	TGTGCCAGCAGTTTCGGCAGGTGGGACACTGAAGCTTTCTTT	CASSFGRWDTEAFF
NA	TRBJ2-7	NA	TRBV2	TGTGCCAGCAGTGAACCCCAGAACGCCTACGAGCAGTACTTC	CASSEPQNAYEQYF
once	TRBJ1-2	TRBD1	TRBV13	TGTGCCAGCAGCTCTGGACAGGGGCAAGATGGCTACACCTTC	CASSSGQGQDGYTF
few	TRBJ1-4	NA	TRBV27	TGTGCCAGCAGTTCCTGGGGTGAAAAACTGTTTTTT	CASSSWGEKLFF
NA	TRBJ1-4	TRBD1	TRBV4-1	TGCGCCAGCAGCCAAGGCGGGACAGCCTTTCTTTTGGGTGAAAAACTGTTTTTT	CASSQGGTAFLLGEKLFF
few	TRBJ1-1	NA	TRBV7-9	TGTGCCAGCAACCAGGGTGTAGAGGCTTTCTTT	CASNQGVEAFF
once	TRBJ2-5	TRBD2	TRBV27	TGTGCCAGCAGTTTTGCTGCGGGGGAGCTCCAAGAGACCCAGTACTTC	CASSFAAGELQETQYF
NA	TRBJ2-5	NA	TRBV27	TGTGCCAGCAGTTTATTGGGGGGACCGCAGTACTTC	CASSLLGGPQYF
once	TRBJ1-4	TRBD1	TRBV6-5	TGTGCCAGCAGTACAGGGGAATTAGGTGAAAAACTGTTTTTT	CASSTGELGEKLFF
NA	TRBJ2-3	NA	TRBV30	TGTGCCTGGACCTTAACCGGGTCTACAGATACGCAGTATTTT	CAWTLTGSTDTQYF
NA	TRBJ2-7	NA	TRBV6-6	TGTGCCAGCAGTTACTCGACAACGTTGTACGAGCAGTACTTC	CASSYSTTLYEQYF
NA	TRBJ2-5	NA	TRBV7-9	TGTGCCAGCAGCTTAGGACAAGAGACCCAGTACTTC	CASSLGQETQYF
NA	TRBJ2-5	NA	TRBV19	TGTGCCAGTAGAGCTGGGGAGTGGGAAGAGACCCAGTACTTC	CASRAGEWEETQYF
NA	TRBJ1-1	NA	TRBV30	TGTGCCTGGTCCAGGGGAATGAACACTGAAGCTTTCTTT	CAWSRGMNTEAFF
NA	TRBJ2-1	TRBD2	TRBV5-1	TGCGCCAGCAGCTTCGGAGTAGCGGGGGGTAATGAGCAGTTCTTC	CASSFGVAGGNEQFF
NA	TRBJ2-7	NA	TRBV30	TGTGCCTGGGACGGGAGCTCCTACGAGCAGTACTTC	CAWDGSSYEQYF
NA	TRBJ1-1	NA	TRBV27	TGTGCCAGCAGTTTTACAGGGTATGTGGACACTGAAGCTTTCTTT	CASSFTGYVDTEAFF
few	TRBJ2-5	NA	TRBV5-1	TGCGCCAGCAGCTTGGCCCTAGCTAGCGTGGGAGAGACCCAGTACTTC	CASSLALASVGETQYF
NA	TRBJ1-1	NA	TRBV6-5	TGTGCCAGCACCGGCGGGACCGAAGCTTTCTTT	CASTGGTEAFF
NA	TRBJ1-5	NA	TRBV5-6	TGTGCCAGCAGCTTAGGCGCCGAGGGGCCCCAGCATTTT	CASSLGAEGPQHF
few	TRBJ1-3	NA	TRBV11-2	TGTGCCAGCAGCCGTGGACCCCTTTCGGGTTCCGGAAACACCATATATTTT	CASSRGPLSGSGNTIYF
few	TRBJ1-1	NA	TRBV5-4	TGTGCCAGCAGCTTCTTTGGCACTGAAGCTTTCTTT	CASSFFGTEAFF
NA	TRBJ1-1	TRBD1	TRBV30	TGTGCCTGTCCAAGGACAGGATCGAACACTGAAGCTTTCTTT	CACPRTGSNTEAFF
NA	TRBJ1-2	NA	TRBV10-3	TGTGCCATCAGAAAGGACAACGAAGAATCTAACTATGGCTACACCTTC	CAIRKDNEESNYGYTF
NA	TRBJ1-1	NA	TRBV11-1	TGTGCCAGCAGCTTAGGTGTCGGGTACACTGAAGCTTTCTTT	CASSLGVGYTEAFF
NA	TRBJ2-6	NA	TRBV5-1	TGCGCCAGCAGCCTTTGGACAGATTTGAGGGGTTCTGGGGCCAACGTCCTGACTTTC	CASSLWTDLRGSGANVLTF
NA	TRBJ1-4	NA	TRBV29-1	TGCAGCGTCATCGAGACAGAATCAAATGAAAAACTGTTTTTT	CSVIETESNEKLFF
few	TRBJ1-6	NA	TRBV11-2	TGTGCCAGCAGCTCGACCTTCCCTTATGAGCAGGGTTATTCACCCCTCCACTTT	CASSSTFPYEQGYSPLHF
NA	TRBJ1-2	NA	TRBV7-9	TGTGCCAGCAGCCCCGGACCGGGGTTTGGTGGCTACACCTTC	CASSPGPGFGGYTF
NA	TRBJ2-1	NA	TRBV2	TGTGCCATCCGGACACTCCAAAATGAGCAGTTCTTC	CAIRTLQNEQFF
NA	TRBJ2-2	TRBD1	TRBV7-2	TGTGCCAGCAGCTTTTGGGACAGCTTCACCGGGGAGCTGTTTTTT	CASSFWDSFTGELFF
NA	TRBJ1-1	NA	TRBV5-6	TGTGCCAGCAGCTACGACAGGACTGAAGCTTTCTTT	CASSYDRTEAFF
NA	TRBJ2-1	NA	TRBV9	TGTGCCAGCAGCGTAGTCTCTTGGGAGCAGTTCTTC	CASSVVSWEQFF
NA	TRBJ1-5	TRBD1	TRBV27	TGTGCCAGCAGTTCGGGACAGGGGCACAATCAGCCCCAGCATTTT	CASSSGQGHNQPQHF